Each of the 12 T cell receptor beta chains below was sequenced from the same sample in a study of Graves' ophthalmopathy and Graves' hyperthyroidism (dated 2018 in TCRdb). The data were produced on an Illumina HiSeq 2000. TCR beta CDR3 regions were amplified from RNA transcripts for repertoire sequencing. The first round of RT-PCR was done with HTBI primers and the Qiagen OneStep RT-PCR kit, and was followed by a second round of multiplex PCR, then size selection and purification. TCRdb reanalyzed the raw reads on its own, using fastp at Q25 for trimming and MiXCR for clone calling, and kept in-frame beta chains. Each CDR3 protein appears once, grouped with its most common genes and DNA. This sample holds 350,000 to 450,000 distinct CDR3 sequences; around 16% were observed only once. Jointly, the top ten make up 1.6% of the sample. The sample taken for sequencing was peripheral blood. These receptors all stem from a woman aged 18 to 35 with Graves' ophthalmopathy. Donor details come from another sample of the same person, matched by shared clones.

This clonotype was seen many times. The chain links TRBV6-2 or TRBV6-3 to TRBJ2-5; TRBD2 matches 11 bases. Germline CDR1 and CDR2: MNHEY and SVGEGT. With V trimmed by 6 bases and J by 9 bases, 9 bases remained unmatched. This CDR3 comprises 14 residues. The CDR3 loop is CASRKTSGVSAQYF. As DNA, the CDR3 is TGTGCCAGCAGGAAGACTAGCGGGGTTTCGGCCCAGTACTTC.

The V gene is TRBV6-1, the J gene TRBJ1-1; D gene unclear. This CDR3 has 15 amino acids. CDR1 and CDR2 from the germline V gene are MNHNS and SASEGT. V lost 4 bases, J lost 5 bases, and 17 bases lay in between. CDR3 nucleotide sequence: TGTGCCAGCAGTGTCCCCCGGACCAGTCTAACTGAAGCTTTCTTT. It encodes CASSVPRTSLTEAFF.

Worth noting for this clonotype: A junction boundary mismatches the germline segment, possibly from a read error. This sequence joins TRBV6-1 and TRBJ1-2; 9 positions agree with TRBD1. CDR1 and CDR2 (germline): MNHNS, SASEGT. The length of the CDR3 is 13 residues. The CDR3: CVSIPTGGRGYTF. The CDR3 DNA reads TGTGTCAGCATACCGACAGGGGGTCGAGGCTACACCTTC.

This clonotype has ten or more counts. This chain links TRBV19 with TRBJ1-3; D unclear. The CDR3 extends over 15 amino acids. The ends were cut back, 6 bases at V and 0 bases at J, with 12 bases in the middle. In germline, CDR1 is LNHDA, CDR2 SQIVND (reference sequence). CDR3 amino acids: CASRYSFNSGNTIYF. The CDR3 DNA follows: TGTGCCAGTAGGTACAGCTTCAACTCTGGAAACACCATATATTTT.

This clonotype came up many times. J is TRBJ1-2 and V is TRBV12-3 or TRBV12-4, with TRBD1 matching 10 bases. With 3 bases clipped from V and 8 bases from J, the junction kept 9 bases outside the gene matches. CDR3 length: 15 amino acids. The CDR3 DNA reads TGTGCCAGCAGTTTCAAGGGACAGGGGCTTCAAGGCTACACCTTC. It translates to CASSFKGQGLQGYTF.

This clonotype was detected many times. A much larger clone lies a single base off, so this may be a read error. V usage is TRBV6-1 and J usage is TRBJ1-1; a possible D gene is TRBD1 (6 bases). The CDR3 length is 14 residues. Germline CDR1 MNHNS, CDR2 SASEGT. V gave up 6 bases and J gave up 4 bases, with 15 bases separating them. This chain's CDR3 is CASRSPYRATEAFF. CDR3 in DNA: TGTGCCAGCAGATCTCCTTACAGGGCCACTGAAGCTTTCTTT.

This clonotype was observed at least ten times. The CDR3 region is CASSQTQQGYNSPLHF. The CDR3 DNA reads as TGCGCCAGCAGCCAAACACAACAGGGGTATAATTCACCCCTCCACTTT. The chain recombines TRBV4-1 with TRBJ1-6, with 7 bases identical to TRBD1. The V segment lost 2 bases and the J segment 4 bases; nucleotides outside the gene matches: 5. This CDR3 region has 16 residues. Looked up from germline, CDR1 is MGHRA and CDR2 is YSYEKL.

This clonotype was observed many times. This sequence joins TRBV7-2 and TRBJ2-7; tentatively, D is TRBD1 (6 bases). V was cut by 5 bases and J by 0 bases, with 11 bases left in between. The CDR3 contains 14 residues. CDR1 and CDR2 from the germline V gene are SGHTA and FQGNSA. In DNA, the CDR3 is TGTGCCAGCAGCCGACCGGACAGCTCCTACGAGCAGTACTTC. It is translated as CASSRPDSSYEQYF.

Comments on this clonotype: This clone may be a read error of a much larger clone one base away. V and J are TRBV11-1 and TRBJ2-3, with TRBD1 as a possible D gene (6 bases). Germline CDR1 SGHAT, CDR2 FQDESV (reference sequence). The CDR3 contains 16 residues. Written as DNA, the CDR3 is TGTGCCGGCAGCTCAAACTGGGACATACTCACAGATACGCAGTATTTT. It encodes CAGSSNWDILTDTQYF.

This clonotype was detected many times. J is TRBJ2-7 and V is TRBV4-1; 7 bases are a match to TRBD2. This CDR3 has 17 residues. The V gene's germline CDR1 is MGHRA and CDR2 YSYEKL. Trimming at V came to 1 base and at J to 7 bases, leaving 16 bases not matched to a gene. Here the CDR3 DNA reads TGCGCCAGCAGCCAAGGATGGTCCTTAGGGGAGGGCTTAGAGCAGTACTTC. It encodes CASSQGWSLGEGLEQYF.

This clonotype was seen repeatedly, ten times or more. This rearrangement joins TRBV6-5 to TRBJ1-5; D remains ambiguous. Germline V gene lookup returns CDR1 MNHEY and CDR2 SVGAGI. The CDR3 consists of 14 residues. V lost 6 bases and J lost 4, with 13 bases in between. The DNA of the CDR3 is TGTGCCAGCAGCCCCTTTCGCCCAAATCAGCCCCAGCATTTT. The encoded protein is CASSPFRPNQPQHF.

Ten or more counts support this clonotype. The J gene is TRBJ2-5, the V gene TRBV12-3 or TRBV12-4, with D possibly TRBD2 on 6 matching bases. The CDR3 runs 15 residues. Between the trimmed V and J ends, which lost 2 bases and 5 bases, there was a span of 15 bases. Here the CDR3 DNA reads TGTGCCAGCAGTTTAACGGCGGGGATGACGGAGACCCAGTACTTC. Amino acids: CASSLTAGMTETQYF.